The next 7 T cell receptor beta chains were all read from a single sample in a study of beta chain features in type 1 diabetes. Study results and caveats: Significant though moderate, a shortening of TCRB CDR3s appeared in all four CD4+ subsets of Type 1 diabetes patients.

Expressed TCRB transcripts were sequenced because the isolated RNA had all been reverse transcribed beforehand. Libraries were prepared by immunoSEQ multiplex PCR; TCRdb keeps only in-frame clonotypes and omits some of them. The data contain about 360,000 clones, roughly an eighth of them singletons. The antigens for these receptors are not known. Sequenced sample: naive CD4+ T cells from blood. Receptor source: a woman aged 18-29 years with type 1 diabetes.

This clone was found a few times. The J gene is TRBJ1-1, the V gene TRBV11-2; D uncertain. CDR1 is SGHAT, CDR2 FQNNGV, per germline. Trimming cost V 8 bases and J 1 base, with 2 bases left between them. CDR3 length: 10 amino acids. CDR3 nucleotides: TGTGCCAGCCAGAACACTGAAGCTTTCTTT. Protein sequence: CASQNTEAFF. Combining the CDR3 with reference TRBV11-2 and TRBJ1-1 gives the whole variable domain EAGVAQSPRYKIIEKRQSVAFWCNPISGHATLYWYQQILGQGPKLLIQFQNNGVVDDSQLPKDRFSAERLKGVDSTLKIQPAKLEDSAVYLCASQNTEAFFGQGTRLTVV.

This clone was seen only a few times. J is TRBJ1-4 and V is TRBV4-1; D gene ambiguous. The CDR3 has 15 amino acids. Trimming removed 4 bases from V and 3 bases from J, with 12 bases in between. Per germline, CDR1 MGHRA and CDR2 YSYEKL. The CDR3 protein is CASSLQTAPNEKLFF. The CDR3 DNA reads as TGCGCCAGCAGCCTACAGACGGCTCCTAATGAAAAACTGTTTTTT.

With respect to this clone: Other DNA sequences in the same sample also yield this CDR3. V gene TRBV18 combines with J gene TRBJ2-4; 7 positions agree with TRBD1. The germline CDR1 and CDR2 sequences are KGHSH and LQKENI. The CDR3 runs 14 residues. The J segment lost 7 bases and the V segment lost 2 bases, leaving 5 bases of the junction unmatched. CDR3 region: CASSPTGERNIQYF. The CDR3, as DNA: TGTGCCAGCTCACCAACAGGGGAACGCAACATTCAGTACTTC.

There are a few counts of this clone. V usage is TRBV5-1 and J usage is TRBJ2-1; D might be TRBD2 (6 bases). There are 14 residues in the CDR3. CDR1 and CDR2 (germline): SGHRS, YFSETQ. V was cut by 0 bases and J by 8 bases, with 12 bases left in between. CDR3 in DNA: TGCGCCAGCAGCTTGGGACTAGAGTCCGATGAGCAGTTCTTC. Its translation: CASSLGLESDEQFF. The whole variable domain, filled in from reference TRBV5-1 and TRBJ2-1, reads KAGVTQTPRYLIKTRGQQVTLSCSPISGHRSVSWYQQTPGQGLQFLFEYFSETQRNKGNFPGRFSGRQFSNSRSEMNVSTLELGDSALYLCASSLGLESDEQFFGPGTRLTVL.

The rearrangement links TRBV30 to TRBJ1-1; no firm D call. The V and J ends lost 8 bases and 6 bases respectively, with 16 bases between them. The CDR3 consists of 12 residues. Germline V lookup: CDR1 GTSNPN, CDR2 SVGIG (reference sequence). The CDR3 nucleotides read TGTGCCGGGATTATCGTCCTAGCTGAAGCTTTCTTT. Translation: CAGIIVLAEAFF.

The chain is built from TRBV4-3 and TRBJ2-7; tentative D call: TRBD1 (6 bases). The CDR3 contains 13 residues. V lost 8 bases to trimming and J lost 1 base, with 12 bases between them. From germline, CDR1 is LGHNA and CDR2 YSLEER. The CDR3, as DNA: TGCGCCAGCGGCACAGGGCCTTCCTACGAGCAGTACTTC. This translates into CASGTGPSYEQYF.

The sample holds a few counts of this clone. The chain joins TRBV7-3 to TRBJ2-1; TRBD2 aligns across 8 bases. This CDR3 is built from 12 residues. Per germline, CDR1 SGHTA and CDR2 FQGTGA. V shed 4 bases, J shed 12 bases, and the junction held 5 bases outside the gene matches. The CDR3 nucleotides read TGTGCCAGCAGCTATAGCGGGATAGGGCAGTTCTTC. It translates to CASSYSGIGQFF.